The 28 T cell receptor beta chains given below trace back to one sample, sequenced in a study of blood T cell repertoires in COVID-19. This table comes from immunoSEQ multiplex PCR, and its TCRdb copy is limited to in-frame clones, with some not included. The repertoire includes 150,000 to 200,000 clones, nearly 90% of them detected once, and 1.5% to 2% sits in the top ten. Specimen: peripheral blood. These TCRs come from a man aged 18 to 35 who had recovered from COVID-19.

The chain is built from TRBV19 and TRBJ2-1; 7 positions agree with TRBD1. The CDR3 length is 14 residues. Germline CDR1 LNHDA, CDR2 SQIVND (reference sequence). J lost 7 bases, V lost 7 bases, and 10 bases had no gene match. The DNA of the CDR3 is TGTGCCAGTACCGGACAGGCAGCTGTAAATGAGCAGTTCTTC. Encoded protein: CASTGQAAVNEQFF. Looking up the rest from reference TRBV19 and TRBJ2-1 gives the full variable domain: DGGITQSPKYLFRKEGQNVTLSCEQNLNHDAMYWYRQDPGQGLRLIYYSQIVNDFQKGDIAEGYSVSREKKESFPLTVTSAQKNPTAFYLCASTGQAAVNEQFFGPGTRLTVL.

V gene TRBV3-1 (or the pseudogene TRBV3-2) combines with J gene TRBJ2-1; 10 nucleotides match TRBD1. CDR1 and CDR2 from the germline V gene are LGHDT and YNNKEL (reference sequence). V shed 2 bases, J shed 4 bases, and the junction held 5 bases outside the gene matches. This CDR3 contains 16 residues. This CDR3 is CASSQYKDRGYNEQFF. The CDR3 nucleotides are TGTGCCAGCAGCCAATATAAGGACAGGGGGTACAATGAGCAGTTCTTC.

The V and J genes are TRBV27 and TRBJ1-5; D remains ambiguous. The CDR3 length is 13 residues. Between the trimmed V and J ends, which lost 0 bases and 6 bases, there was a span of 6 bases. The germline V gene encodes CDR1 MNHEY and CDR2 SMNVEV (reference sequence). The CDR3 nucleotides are TGTGCCAGCAGTTTATCGTGGAGTCAGCCCCAGCATTTT. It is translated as CASSLSWSQPQHF.

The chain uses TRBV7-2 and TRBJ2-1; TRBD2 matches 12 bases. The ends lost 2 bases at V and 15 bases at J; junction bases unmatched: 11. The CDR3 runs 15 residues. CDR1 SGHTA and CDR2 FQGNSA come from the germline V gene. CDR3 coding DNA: TGTGCCAGCAGCTTACGATCGGCTAGCGGGAGGGCCGCGTTCTTC. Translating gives CASSLRSASGRAAFF.

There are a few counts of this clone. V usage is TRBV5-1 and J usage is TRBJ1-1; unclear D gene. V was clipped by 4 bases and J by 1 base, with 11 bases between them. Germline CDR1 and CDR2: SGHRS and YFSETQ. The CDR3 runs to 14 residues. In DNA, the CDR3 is TGCGCCAGCAGCCCCCATACATCGAACACTGAAGCTTTCTTT. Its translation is CASSPHTSNTEAFF.

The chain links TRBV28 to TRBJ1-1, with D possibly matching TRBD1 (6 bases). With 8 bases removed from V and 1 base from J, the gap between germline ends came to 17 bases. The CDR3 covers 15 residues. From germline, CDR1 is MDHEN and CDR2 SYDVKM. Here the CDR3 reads CASVTQGLGNTEAFF. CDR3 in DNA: TGTGCCAGCGTTACCCAGGGGTTGGGGAACACTGAAGCTTTCTTT.

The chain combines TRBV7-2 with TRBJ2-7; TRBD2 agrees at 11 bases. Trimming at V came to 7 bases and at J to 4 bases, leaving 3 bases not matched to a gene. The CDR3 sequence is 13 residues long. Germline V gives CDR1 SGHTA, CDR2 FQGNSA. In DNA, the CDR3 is TGTGCCAGCACTAGCGGGAGGTTGTACGAGCAGTACTTC. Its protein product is CASTSGRLYEQYF.

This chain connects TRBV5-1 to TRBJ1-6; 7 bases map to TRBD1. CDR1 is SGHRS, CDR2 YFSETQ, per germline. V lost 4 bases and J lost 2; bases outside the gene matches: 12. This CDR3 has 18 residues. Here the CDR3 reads CASSRGQELAPYNSPLHF. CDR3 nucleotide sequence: TGCGCCAGCAGCCGAGGACAGGAACTGGCCCCCTATAATTCACCCCTCCACTTT. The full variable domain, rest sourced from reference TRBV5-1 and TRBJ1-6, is KAGVTQTPRYLIKTRGQQVTLSCSPISGHRSVSWYQQTPGQGLQFLFEYFSETQRNKGNFPGRFSGRQFSNSRSEMNVSTLELGDSALYLCASSRGQELAPYNSPLHFGNGTRLTVT.

The CDR3 protein is CASSPPGGGLLGYTF. The DNA for the CDR3 is TGTGCCAGCAGCCCGCCGGGTGGCGGCTTATTAGGCTACACCTTC. The J gene is TRBJ1-2, the V gene TRBV7-9; D unresolved. Germline loops: CDR1 SEHNR, CDR2 FQNEAQ (reference sequence). V gave up 5 bases and J gave up 8 bases, with 21 bases separating them. This CDR3 has 15 amino acids. Looking up the rest from reference TRBV7-9 and TRBJ1-2 gives the full variable domain: DTGVSQNPRHKITKRGQNVTFRCDPISEHNRLYWYRQTLGQGPEFLTYFQNEAQLEKSRLLSDRFSAERPKGSFSTLEIQRTEQGDSAMYLCASSPPGGGLLGYTFGSGTRLTVV.

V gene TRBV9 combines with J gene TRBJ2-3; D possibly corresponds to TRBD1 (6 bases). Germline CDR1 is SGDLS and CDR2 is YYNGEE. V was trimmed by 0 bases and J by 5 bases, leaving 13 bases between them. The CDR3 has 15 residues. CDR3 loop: CASSVVRGFGDTQYF. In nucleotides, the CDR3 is TGTGCCAGCAGCGTAGTGAGGGGGTTCGGAGATACGCAGTATTTT.

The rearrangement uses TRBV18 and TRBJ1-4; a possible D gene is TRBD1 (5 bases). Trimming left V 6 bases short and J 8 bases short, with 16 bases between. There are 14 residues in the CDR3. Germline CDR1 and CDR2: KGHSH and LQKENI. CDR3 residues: CASSASAGGEKLFF. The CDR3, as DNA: TGTGCCAGCTCCGCCTCGGCCGGGGGGGAAAAACTGTTTTTT.

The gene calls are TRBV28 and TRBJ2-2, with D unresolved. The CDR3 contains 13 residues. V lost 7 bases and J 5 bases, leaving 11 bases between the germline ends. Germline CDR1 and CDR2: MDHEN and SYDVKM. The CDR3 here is CASNQAATGELFF. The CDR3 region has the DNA TGTGCCAGCAACCAGGCCGCGACCGGGGAGCTGTTTTTT.

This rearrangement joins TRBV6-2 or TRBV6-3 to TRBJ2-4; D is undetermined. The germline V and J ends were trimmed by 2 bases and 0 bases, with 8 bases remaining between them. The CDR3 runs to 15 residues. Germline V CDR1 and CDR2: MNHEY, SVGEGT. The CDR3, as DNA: TGTGCCAGCAGTTACGAGGATTTAGCCAAAAACATTCAGTACTTC. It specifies CASSYEDLAKNIQYF.

CDR3 sequence: CASSYWGDGYTF. Here the CDR3 DNA reads TGTGCCAGCAGCTACTGGGGCGATGGCTACACCTTC. The chain combines TRBV5-8 with TRBJ1-2, with D possibly matching TRBD1 (5 bases). Germline V CDR1 and CDR2: SGHTS, YDEGEE. The V end was cut by 3 bases, the J end by 6 bases, with 9 bases between. The CDR3 totals 12 residues.

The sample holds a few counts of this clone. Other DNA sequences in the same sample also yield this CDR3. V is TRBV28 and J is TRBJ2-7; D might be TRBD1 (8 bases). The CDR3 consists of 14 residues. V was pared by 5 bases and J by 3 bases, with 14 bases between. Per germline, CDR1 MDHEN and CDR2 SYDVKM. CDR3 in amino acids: CASSLSGTGYEQYF. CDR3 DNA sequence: TGTGCCAGCAGTCTCAGCGGGACAGGCTACGAGCAGTACTTC.

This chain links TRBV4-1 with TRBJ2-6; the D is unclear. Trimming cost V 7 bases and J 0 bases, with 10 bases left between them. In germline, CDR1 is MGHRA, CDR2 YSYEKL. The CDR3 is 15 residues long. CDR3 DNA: TGCGCCAGCAACAGTGGGCTCTCTGGGGCCAACGTCCTGACTTTC. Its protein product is CASNSGLSGANVLTF.

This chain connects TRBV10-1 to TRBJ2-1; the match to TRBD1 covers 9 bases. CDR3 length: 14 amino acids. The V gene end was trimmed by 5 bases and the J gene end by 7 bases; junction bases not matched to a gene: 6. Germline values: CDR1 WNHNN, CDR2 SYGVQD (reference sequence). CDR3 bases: TGCGCCAGCAGTAGGACAGGGGAAAGTAATGAGCAGTTCTTC. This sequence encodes CASSRTGESNEQFF.

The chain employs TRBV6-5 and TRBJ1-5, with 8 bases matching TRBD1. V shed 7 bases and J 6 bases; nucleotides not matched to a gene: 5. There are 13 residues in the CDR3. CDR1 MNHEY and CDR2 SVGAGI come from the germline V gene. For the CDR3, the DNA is TGTGCCAGCACTCACAGGGGGGGTCAGCCCCAGCATTTT. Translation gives CASTHRGGQPQHF.

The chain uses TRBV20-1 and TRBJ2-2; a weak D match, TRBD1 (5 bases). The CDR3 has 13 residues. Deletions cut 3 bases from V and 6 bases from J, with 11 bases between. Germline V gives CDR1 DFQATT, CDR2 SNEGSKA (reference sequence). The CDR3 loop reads CSASRPGSGELFF. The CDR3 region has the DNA TGCAGTGCTAGTCGTCCAGGGTCCGGGGAGCTGTTTTTT.

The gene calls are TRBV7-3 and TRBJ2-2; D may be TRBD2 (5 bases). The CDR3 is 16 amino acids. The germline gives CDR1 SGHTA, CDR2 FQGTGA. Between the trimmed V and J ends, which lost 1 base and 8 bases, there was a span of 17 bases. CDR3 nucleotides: TGTGCCAGCAGCTTAAAGATCGGGGTTCGGGCTGGGGAGCTGTTTTTT. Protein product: CASSLKIGVRAGELFF.

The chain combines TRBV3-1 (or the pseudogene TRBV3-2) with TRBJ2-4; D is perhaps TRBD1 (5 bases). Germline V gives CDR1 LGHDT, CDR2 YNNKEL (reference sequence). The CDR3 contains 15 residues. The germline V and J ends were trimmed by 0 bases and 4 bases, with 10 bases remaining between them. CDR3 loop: CASSQEGAGKNIQYF. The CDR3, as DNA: TGTGCCAGCAGCCAAGAAGGTGCAGGGAAAAACATTCAGTACTTC.

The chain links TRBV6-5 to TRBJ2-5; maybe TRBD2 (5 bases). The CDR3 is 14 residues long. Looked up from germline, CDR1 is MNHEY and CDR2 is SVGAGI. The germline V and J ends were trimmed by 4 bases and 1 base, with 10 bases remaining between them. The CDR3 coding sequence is TGTGCCAGCAGTTCACTAGTGCTCCAAGAGACCCAGTACTTC. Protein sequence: CASSSLVLQETQYF.

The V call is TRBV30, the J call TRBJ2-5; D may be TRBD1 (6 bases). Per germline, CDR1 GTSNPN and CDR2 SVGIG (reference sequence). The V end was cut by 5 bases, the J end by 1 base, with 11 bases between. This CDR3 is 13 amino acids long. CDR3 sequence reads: CAWGQGLQETQYF. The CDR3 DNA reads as TGTGCCTGGGGTCAGGGGCTCCAAGAGACCCAGTACTTC.

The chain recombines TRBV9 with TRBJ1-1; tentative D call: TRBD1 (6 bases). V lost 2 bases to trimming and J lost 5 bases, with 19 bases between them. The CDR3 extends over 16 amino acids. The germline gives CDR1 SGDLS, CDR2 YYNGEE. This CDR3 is CASSVAVGGRNTEAFF. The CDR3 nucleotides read TGTGCCAGCAGCGTTGCGGTGGGGGGGCGGAATACTGAAGCTTTCTTT.

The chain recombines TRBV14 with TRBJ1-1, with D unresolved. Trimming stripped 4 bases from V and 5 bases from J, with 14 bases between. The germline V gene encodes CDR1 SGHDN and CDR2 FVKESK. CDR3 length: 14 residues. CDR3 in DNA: TGTGCCAGCAGCCTCCACTCCGGCGGGACTGAAGCTTTCTTT. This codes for CASSLHSGGTEAFF.

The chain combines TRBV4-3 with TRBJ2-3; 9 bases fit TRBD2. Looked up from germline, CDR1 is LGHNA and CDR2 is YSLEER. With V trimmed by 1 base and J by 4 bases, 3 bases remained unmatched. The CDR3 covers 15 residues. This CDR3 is CASSQVAGVADTQYF. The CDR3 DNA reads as TGCGCCAGCAGCCAAGTAGCGGGAGTGGCAGATACGCAGTATTTT.

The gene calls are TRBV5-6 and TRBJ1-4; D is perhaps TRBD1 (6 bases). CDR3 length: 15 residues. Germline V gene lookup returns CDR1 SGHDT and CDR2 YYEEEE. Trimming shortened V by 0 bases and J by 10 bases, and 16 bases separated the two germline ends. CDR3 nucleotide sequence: TGTGCCAGCAGCTTGGCACAGGGTGTAGGGGGAAAACTGTTTTTT. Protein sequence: CASSLAQGVGGKLFF. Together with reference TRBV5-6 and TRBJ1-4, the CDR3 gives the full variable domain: DAGVTQSPTHLIKTRGQQVTLRCSPKSGHDTVSWYQQALGQGPQFIFQYYEEEERQRGNFPDRFSGHQFPNYSSELNVNALLLGDSALYLCASSLAQGVGGKLFFGSGTQLSVL.

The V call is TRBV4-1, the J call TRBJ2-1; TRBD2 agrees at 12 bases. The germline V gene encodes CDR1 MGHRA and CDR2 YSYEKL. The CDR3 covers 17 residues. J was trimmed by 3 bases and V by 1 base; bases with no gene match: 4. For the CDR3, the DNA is TGCGCCAGCAGCCAAGGTCCTAGCGGGAGGGTCTACAATGAGCAGTTCTTC. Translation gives CASSQGPSGRVYNEQFF.